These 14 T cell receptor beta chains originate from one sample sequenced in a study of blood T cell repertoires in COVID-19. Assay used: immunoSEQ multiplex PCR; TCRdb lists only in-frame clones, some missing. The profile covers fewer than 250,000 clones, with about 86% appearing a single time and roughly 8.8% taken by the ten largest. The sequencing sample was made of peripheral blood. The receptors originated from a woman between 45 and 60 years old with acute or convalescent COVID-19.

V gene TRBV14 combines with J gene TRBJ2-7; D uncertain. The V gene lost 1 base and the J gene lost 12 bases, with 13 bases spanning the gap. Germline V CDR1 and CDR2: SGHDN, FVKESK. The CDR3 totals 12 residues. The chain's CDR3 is CASSQGLRRWYF. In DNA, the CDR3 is TGTGCCAGCAGCCAAGGACTCCGTAGGTGGTACTTC.

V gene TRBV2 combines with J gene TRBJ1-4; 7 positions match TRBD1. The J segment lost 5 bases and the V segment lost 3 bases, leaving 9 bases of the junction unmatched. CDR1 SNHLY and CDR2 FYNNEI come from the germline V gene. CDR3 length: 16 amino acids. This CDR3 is CASSDLGPGQNEKLFF. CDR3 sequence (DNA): TGTGCCAGCAGTGACTTGGGGCCGGGACAGAATGAAAAACTGTTTTTT.

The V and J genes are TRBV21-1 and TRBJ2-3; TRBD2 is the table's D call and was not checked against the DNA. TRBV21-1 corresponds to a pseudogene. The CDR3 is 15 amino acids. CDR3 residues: CASSKGSGRASNKYF. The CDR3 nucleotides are TGTGCCAGCAGCAAAGGTAGCGGGAGGGCCTCCAATAAGTATTTT.

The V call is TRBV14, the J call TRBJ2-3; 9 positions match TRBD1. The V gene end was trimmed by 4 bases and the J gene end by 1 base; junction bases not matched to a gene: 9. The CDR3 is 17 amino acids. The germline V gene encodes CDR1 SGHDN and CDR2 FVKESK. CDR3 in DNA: TGTGCCAGCAGCCGGTTGACAGGGGGACAAGGCACAGATACGCAGTATTTT. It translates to CASSRLTGGQGTDTQYF.

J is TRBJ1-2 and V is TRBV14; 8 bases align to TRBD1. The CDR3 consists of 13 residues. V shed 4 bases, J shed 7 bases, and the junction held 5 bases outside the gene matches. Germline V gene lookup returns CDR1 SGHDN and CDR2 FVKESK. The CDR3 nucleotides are TGTGCCAGCAGCCCCGTCAGGGGGCCTGGCTACACCTTC. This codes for CASSPVRGPGYTF.

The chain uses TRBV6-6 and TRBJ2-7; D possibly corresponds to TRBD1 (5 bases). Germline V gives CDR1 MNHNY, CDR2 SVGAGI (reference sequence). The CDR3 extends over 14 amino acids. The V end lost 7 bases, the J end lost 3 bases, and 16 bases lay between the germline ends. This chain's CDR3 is CASKTGRDGYEQYF. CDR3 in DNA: TGTGCCAGCAAAACCGGCAGGGATGGCTACGAGCAGTACTTC.

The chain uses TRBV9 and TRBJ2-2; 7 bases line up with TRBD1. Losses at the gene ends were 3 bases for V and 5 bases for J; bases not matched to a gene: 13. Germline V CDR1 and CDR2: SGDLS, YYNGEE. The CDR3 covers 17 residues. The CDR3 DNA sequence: TGTGCCAGCAGCGGTACGTTCGGGACAGAATTTACCGGGGAGCTGTTTTTT. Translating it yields CASSGTFGTEFTGELFF.

The CDR3 loop is CASSLAGLAGYEQYF. CDR3 DNA sequence: TGTGCCAGCAGCTTAGCGGGACTAGCGGGCTACGAGCAGTACTTC. The V gene is TRBV11-1, the J gene TRBJ2-7; 12 bases are a match to TRBD2. V shed 0 bases, J shed 3 bases, and the junction held 0 bases outside the gene matches. Germline V gene data show CDR1 as SGHAT and CDR2 as FQDESV (reference sequence). This CDR3 spans 15 amino acids.

The CDR3 nucleotides are TGTGCCACCAGTGGACGGGGGAATGGCAATCAGCCCCAGCATTTT. It encodes CATSGRGNGNQPQHF. The chain couples TRBV24-1 to TRBJ1-5, with D tentatively TRBD1 (5 bases). The CDR3 is made up of 15 amino acids. Trimming took 5 bases from V and 2 from J, leaving 12 bases between them. The V gene's germline CDR1 is KGHDR and CDR2 SFDVKD.

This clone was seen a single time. CDR3 DNA sequence: TGTGCCAGCCTGGGGCCCTCTTTATTGAGTACCTTC. It specifies CASLGPSLLSTF. This rearrangement joins TRBV28 to TRBJ1-2; tentative D call: TRBD1 (5 bases). Between the trimmed V and J ends, which lost 8 bases and 14 bases, there was a span of 21 bases. This CDR3 comprises 12 residues. Germline CDR1 MDHEN, CDR2 SYDVKM.

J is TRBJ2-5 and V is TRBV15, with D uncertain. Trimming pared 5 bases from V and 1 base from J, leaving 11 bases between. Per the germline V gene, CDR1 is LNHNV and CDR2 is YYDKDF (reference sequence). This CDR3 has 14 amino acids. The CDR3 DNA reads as TGTGCCACCAGCCTGAACAGTCCCCAAGAGACCCAGTACTTC. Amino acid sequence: CATSLNSPQETQYF.

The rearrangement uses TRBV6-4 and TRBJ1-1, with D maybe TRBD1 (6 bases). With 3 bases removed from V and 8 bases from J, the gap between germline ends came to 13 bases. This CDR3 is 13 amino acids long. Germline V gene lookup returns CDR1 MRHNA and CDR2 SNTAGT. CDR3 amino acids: CASSDYRTGEAFF. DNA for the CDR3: TGTGCCAGCAGTGATTATAGAACAGGGGAAGCTTTCTTT.

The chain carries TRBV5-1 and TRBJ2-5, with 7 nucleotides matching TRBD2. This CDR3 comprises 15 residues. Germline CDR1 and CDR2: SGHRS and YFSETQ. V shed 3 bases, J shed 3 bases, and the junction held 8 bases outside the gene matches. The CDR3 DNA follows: TGCGCCAGCAGCTGGGGCTTTGCGGGAGAAGAGACCCAGTACTTC. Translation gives CASSWGFAGEETQYF.

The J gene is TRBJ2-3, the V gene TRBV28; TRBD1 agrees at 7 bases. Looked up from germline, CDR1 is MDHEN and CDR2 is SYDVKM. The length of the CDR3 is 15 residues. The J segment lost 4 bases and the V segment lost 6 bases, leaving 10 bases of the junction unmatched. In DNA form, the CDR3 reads TGTGCCAGCAGAGTGGGACAGTCGATATCAGATACGCAGTATTTT. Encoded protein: CASRVGQSISDTQYF.